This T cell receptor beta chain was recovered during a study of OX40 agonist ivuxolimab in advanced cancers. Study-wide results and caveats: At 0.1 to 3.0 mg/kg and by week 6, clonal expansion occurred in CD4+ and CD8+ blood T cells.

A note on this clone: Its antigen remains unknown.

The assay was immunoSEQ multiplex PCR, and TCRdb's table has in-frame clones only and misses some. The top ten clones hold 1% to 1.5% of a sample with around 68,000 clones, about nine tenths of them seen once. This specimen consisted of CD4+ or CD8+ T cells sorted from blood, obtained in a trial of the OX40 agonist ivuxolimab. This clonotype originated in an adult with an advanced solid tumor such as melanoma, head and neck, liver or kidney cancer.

The CDR3 DNA reads TGTGCCAGCAGTCCGCCCGCGATAGCGGGAGGGGGAGATACGCAGTATTTT. Residues: CASSPPAIAGGGDTQYF. V usage is TRBV28 and J usage is TRBJ2-3; 11 bases fit TRBD2. The CDR3 is made up of 17 amino acids. V was pared by 5 bases and J by 5 bases, with 12 bases of the junction left unmatched. Germline values: CDR1 MDHEN, CDR2 SYDVKM.